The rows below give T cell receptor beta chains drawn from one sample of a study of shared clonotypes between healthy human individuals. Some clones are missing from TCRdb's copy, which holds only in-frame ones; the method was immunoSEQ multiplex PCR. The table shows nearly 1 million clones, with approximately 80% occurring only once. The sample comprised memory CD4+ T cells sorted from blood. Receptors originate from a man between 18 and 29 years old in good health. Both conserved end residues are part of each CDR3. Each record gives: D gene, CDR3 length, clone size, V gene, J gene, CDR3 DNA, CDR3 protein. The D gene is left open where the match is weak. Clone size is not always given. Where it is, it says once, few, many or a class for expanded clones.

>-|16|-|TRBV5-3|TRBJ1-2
TGTGCCAGAAGCTTAAACATAGTACAGGACCACTATGGCTACACCTTC
CARSLNIVQDHYGYTF
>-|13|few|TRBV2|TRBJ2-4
TGTGCCAGCAGTGAAATCCCCAAAAACATTCAGTACTTC
CASSEIPKNIQYF
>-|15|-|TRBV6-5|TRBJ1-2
TGTGCCAGCAGTTACGCCGGGGCTAACGACTATGGCTACACCTTC
CASSYAGANDYGYTF
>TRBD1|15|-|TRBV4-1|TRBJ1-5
TGCGCCAGCAGCCAAGTGGGACAGGGGAATCAGCCCCAGCATTTT
CASSQVGQGNQPQHF
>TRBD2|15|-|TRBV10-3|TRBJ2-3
TGTGCCATCAGGGGGGGGTCAACTTTCACAGATACGCAGTATTTT
CAIRGGSTFTDTQYF
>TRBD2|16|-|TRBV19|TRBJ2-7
TGTGCCAGTAGTATCTCTCGAGTAGCGGGACATTTCGAGCAGTACTTC
CASSISRVAGHFEQYF
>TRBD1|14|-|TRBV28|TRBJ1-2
TGTGCCAGCAGTTTGAGGGGGCTCGGGTATGGCTACACCTTC
CASSLRGLGYGYTF
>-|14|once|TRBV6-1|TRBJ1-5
TGTGCCAGCGACAGAGGGGGAAGCAATCAGCCCCAGCATTTT
CASDRGGSNQPQHF
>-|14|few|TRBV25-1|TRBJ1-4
TGTGCCAGCAGTGGGGAACGGATGAATGAAAAACTGTTTTTT
CASSGERMNEKLFF
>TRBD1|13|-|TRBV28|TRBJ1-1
TGTGCCAGCAGTTTACTGACAGGGAGGGTAGCTTTCTTT
CASSLLTGRVAFF
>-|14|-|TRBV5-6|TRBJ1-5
TGTGCCAGCAGCTTGCTACAAAACAATCAGCCCCAGCATTTT
CASSLLQNNQPQHF
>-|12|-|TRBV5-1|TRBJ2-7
TGCGCCAGCAGCCATGGACAGTCCGAGCAGTACTTC
CASSHGQSEQYF
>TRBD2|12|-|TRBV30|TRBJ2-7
TGTGCCTGGAGTTCTCTAGCGGGAGTAGGGTACTTC
CAWSSLAGVGYF
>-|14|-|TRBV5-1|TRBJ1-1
TGCGCCAGCAGCTTGGGAGGAACAGGGACTGAAGCTTTCTTT
CASSLGGTGTEAFF
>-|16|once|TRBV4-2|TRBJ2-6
TGTGCCAGCAGCCAAGATACAGGGTACGGGGCCAACGTCCTGACTTTC
CASSQDTGYGANVLTF
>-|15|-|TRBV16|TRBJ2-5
TGTGCCAGCAGCCCGGGTCAGGCTGGCCAAGAGACCCAGTACTTC
CASSPGQAGQETQYF
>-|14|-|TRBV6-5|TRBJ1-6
TGTGCCAGCAGTTACTCGACAGCTGGTTCACCCCTCCACTTT
CASSYSTAGSPLHF
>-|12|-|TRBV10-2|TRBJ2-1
TGCGCCAGCAGTGAGGGGGCAAATGAGCAGTTCTTC
CASSEGANEQFF
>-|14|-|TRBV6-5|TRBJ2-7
TGTGCCAGCAGTTACGCAGGTTGGAGTGACGAGCAGTACTTC
CASSYAGWSDEQYF
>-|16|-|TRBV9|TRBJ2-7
TGTGCCAGCAGCGTAGCGGGGGACGGAAGATCCTACGAGCAGTACTTC
CASSVAGDGRSYEQYF
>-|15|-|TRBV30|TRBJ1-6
TGTGCCTGTTCGGCGACAGGACAGTATAATTCACCCCTCCACTTT
CACSATGQYNSPLHF
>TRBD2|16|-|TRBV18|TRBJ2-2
TGTGCCAGCTCACCACCGGCTAGCGGGGGATCCGGGGAGCTGTTTTTT
CASSPPASGGSGELFF
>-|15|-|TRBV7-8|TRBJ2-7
TGTGCCAGCAGCCTACCCGGGACTTCAACCAGAGAGCAGTACTTC
CASSLPGTSTREQYF
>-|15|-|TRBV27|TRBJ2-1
TGTGCCAGCAGTCCCATTGAGAGCTCCTACAATGAGCAGTTCTTC
CASSPIESSYNEQFF
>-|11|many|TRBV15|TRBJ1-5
TGTGCCACCAGCAACAATCAGCCCCAGCATTTT
CATSNNQPQHF
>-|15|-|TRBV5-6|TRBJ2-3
TGTGCCAGCAGCTTAACAGGGAGAGGCACAGATACGCAGTATTTT
CASSLTGRGTDTQYF
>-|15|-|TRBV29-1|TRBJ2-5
TGCAGCGTGCCCCTGGCGGGGAATAATTGGGAGACCCAGTACTTC
CSVPLAGNNWETQYF
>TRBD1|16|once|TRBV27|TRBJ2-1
TGTGCCAGCAGTTTAGACGGGACAGGGTCCCCCAATGAGCAGTTCTTC
CASSLDGTGSPNEQFF